This is a list of T cell receptor beta chains from one sample in a study of low-dose radiotherapy and immunotherapy resistance in tumors. TCRdb itself ran the reads through MiXCR, one entry per CDR3 protein. The table has 80,000 or so distinct CDR3 sequences, less than 20% seen once; the top ten hold 1.4% to 1.5%. The sample consisted of PBMCs, taken after low-dose radiotherapy plus immunotherapy. The receptor set was obtained from a male donor with prostate cancer. CDR3s include the opening cysteine and the closing phenylalanine or tryptophan. Fields, in order: D gene, clone size, V gene, J gene, CDR3 DNA, CDR3 protein. A D gene is named only where the DNA matches it firmly. Some rows mark clone size as missing; the rest say once, few, many or name a class of expanded clone.

.	.	TRBV4-3	TRBJ2-2	TGCGCCAGCAGCCACGACAGTGGGACCGGGGAGCTGTTTTTT	CASSHDSGTGELFF
.	.	TRBV6-2/TRBV6-3	TRBJ2-2	TGTGCCAGCCTTCCAGCGACGAACACCGGGGAGCTGTTTTTT	CASLPATNTGELFF
TRBD2	many	TRBV20-1	TRBJ2-7	TGCAGTGCTAGACCCTCCCTGGCTAGCGGGACCTACGAGCAGTACTTC	CSARPSLASGTYEQYF
.	many	TRBV28	TRBJ1-2	TGTGCCAGCACCATAGGCGGGGAGGGGCCTAACTATGGCTACACCTTC	CASTIGGEGPNYGYTF
TRBD2	many	TRBV29-1	TRBJ2-2	TGCAGCGTTAACGGGGCGGGAGGTGCGGCCGGGGAGCTGTTTTTT	CSVNGAGGAAGELFF
.	many	TRBV28	TRBJ2-6	TGTGCCAGCAGTATCGATCAACGGAGCTCCTACTCTGGGGCCAACGTCCTGACTTTC	CASSIDQRSSYSGANVLTF
.	many	TRBV4-3	TRBJ1-1	TGCGCGTGTCGGCAGGCGGGAGCTTTCTTT	CACRQAGAFF
.	many	TRBV6-2/TRBV6-3	TRBJ1-5	TGTGCCAGCAGCAGGCTCAATCAGCCCCAGCATTTT	CASSRLNQPQHF
.	many	TRBV5-4	TRBJ2-2	TGTGCCAGCAGCTCCTCAGGGGGGGGGAACACCGGGGAGCTGTTTTTT	CASSSSGGGNTGELFF
.	.	TRBV20-1	TRBJ2-1	TGCAGTACCAACAGGAGGAACTCCTACAATGAGCAGTTCTTC	CSTNRRNSYNEQFF
TRBD2	.	TRBV5-5	TRBJ2-1	TGTGCCAGCAGCTTGAGCGGGAGTGTCTACAATGAGCAGTTCTTC	CASSLSGSVYNEQFF
.	many	TRBV28	TRBJ1-1	TGTGCCAGCAGTTTAAGAGGGGGGCAGGCTGAAGCTTTCTTT	CASSLRGGQAEAFF
TRBD1	many	TRBV20-1	TRBJ1-2	TGCAGTGCTGGAGGGACAGGGTCAATCGATGGCTACACCTTC	CSAGGTGSIDGYTF
TRBD2	.	TRBV27	TRBJ2-7	TGTGCCAGCAGTTTACGGCGGGAGGGGACCTACGAGCAGTACTTC	CASSLRREGTYEQYF
.	many	TRBV7-2	TRBJ1-2	TGTGCCAGCAGCCGGGGGGGGACGACAGACTATGGCTACACCTTC	CASSRGGTTDYGYTF
.	many	TRBV28	TRBJ1-3	TGTGCCAGCAGTTCACTTGGACTCTCTGGAAACACCATATATTTT	CASSSLGLSGNTIYF
.	many	TRBV12-3/TRBV12-4	TRBJ2-4	TGTGCCAGCAGTTTAAGGGAGAACGCAGCCAAAAACATTCAGTACTTC	CASSLRENAAKNIQYF
.	many	TRBV13	TRBJ2-1	TGTGCCAGCAGCAAACGGACTGGCTACAATGAGCAGTTCTTC	CASSKRTGYNEQFF
.	many	TRBV7-2	TRBJ2-1	TGTGCCAGCAGCTCGGTGGGAGGCGTCAATCTGAATGAGCAGTTCTTC	CASSSVGGVNLNEQFF
TRBD2	many	TRBV12-5	TRBJ2-1	TGTGCTAGTGGTTTGGGACTAGCGACTTACAATGAGCAGTTCTTC	CASGLGLATYNEQFF